In this sample, the clone carrying this TCR beta chain turned up a few times. The antigen is not known. Trimming removed 1 base from V and 8 bases from J, with 7 bases in between. This CDR3 is built from 12 residues. Thyroid surgery had not been preceded by any treatment in any patient. MiXCR re-clonotyped the PCR reads for TCRdb. Counted here are over 70,000 clones, more than 15% occurring once; the ten biggest clones make up 9.5% to 15%. This record comes from a study of metastatic and nonmetastatic thyroid tumors. The overall study: Comparison of repertoires was carried out across blood and tumor or nodule tissue from malignant and benign thyroid patients.

Whole-study findings and limits: For both blood and tumor, malignant thyroid tumors reportedly showed significantly higher TCR beta diversity than benign nodules did.

The chain employs TRBV12-3 or TRBV12-4 and TRBJ2-3; D is unresolved. The material sequenced was blood. The TCR sequence derives from a female donor with papillary thyroid cancer or a benign thyroid nodule (not recorded which). Some clones in this sample may be carry-over from other donors' samples. The CDR3 sequence: CASSLGLVTQYF. The CDR3, as DNA: TGTGCCAGCAGTTTAGGGTTGGTTACGCAGTATTTT.